The present entry profiles one T cell receptor (beta chain) with its context. Its target is not known. This sample is drawn from a study of response to subunit inactivated influenza vaccine. Study results and caveats: Authors suggested each seasonal influenza vaccination recruits few new T cells.

From the RT-PCR reads, TCRdb called clonotypes with MiXCR, one entry per CDR3 protein. The sample comprises about 180,000 distinct CDR3 sequences, about 9% of which are singletons, and about a tenth rests with the top ten. The sequencing used non-naive T cells sorted from PBMCs, collected on the day of vaccination. This TCR derives from a man between 50 and 59 years old who received an inactivated influenza vaccine.

Here the CDR3 DNA reads TGCGCCAGCAGCTTAGGTATAGCCAATGAGCAGTTCTTC. Encoded protein: CASSLGIANEQFF. J is TRBJ2-1 and V is TRBV5-1; D gene uncertain. Germline V lookup: CDR1 SGHRS, CDR2 YFSETQ. V lost 2 bases and J lost 6, with 9 bases in between. The CDR3 spans 13 residues.